The clone carrying this TCR beta chain is a singleton in its sample. What it recognizes is unknown. PCR was performed a second time for about 7 to 11 cycles using a sample-barcoded 5' primer and a J-beta primer mix. Sequencing recovered at least 3 million CDR3-containing paired-end reads from each sample. One entry per CDR3 protein, called by TCRdb with MiXCR from the 5' RACE reads. The data contain approximately 1.5 million distinct CDR3 sequences, 40% to 45% of them singletons. The record originates from a study of blood T cells in healthy people across ages. Regarding the study as a whole: Measured against age, TCR beta diversity per million T cells decreased in a roughly linear manner.

Extraction yielded at least 5.5 micrograms of total RNA per sample. The CDR3 runs to 14 residues. CDR1 and CDR2 (germline): LGHNA, YSLEER. This clonotype was obtained from a woman between 18 and 29 years old in good health. V is TRBV4-3 and J is TRBJ2-5; no definite D call. TRBJ2-7 explains the end of the DNA better; the J call may be wrong. Material: blood. Here the CDR3 reads CASSQGLPEDEQYF. DNA for the CDR3: TGCGCCAGCAGCCAAGGGCTCCCCGAGGACGAGCAGTACTTC.